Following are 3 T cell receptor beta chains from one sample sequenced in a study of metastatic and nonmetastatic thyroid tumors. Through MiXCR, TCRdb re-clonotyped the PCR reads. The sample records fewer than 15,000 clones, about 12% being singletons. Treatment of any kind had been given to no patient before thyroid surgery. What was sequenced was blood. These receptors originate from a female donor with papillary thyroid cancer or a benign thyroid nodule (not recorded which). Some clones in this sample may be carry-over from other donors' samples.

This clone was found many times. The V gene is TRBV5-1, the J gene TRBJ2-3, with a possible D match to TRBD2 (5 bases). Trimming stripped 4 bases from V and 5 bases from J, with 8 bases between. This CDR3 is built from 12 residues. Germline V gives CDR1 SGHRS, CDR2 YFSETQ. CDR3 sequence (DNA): TGCGCCAGCAGCGTCGGGGAAGATACGCAGTATTTT. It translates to CASSVGEDTQYF.

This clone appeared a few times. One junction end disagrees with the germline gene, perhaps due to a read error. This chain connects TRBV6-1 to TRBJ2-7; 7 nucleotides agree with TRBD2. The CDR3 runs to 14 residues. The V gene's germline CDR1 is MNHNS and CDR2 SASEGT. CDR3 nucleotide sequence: TGTGCCAGTAGTCCCGGGAGGATCTCCTACGATCAGTACTTC. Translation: CASSPGRISYDQYF.

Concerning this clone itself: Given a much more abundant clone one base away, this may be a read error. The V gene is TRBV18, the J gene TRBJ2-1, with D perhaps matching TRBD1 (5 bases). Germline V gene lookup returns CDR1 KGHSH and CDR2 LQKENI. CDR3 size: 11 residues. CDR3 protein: CASSRGNEQLF. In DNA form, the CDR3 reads TGTGCCAGCTCACGGGGCAATGAGCAGCTCTTC.